This passage covers 16 T cell receptor beta chains from one sample sequenced in a study of HIV-infected patients and healthy controls. TCRdb reprocessed the 5' RACE reads with MiXCR, giving one entry per CDR3 protein. The sample comprises approximately 64,000 distinct CDR3 sequences, 15% to 20% of which are singletons, and about 1.5% rests with the top ten. Sequences were obtained from CD4+ T cells from blood. Source of these receptors: a human donor in good health.

This clonotype has a handful of counts. This rearrangement joins TRBV6-6 to TRBJ1-3, with a weak D call TRBD1 (6 bases). This CDR3 spans 12 amino acids. CDR1 and CDR2 from the germline V gene are MNHNY and SVGAGI (reference sequence). V was pared by 6 bases and J by 5 bases, with 8 bases between. The CDR3 DNA follows: TGTGCCAGCAGGACAGGAAGAAACACCATATATTTT. This gives the protein CASRTGRNTIYF.

This clonotype was seen more than once but under ten times. The CDR3 protein is CASSVLPWDRNTGELFF. The CDR3 DNA sequence: TGTGCCAGCAGCGTTCTCCCCTGGGACAGAAACACCGGGGAGCTGTTTTTT. The rearrangement joins TRBV5-4 to TRBJ2-2; TRBD1 matches at 7 bases. The germline V gene encodes CDR1 SGHNT and CDR2 YYREEE (reference sequence). The CDR3 length is 17 residues. The trim removed 4 bases at V and 2 bases at J, leaving 11 bases unmatched.

This clonotype came up a few times. The chain joins TRBV11-3 to TRBJ2-2; possibly TRBD2 for D (6 bases). Germline CDR1 is SGHNT and CDR2 is YENEEA. The length of the CDR3 is 15 residues. The V end lost 1 base, the J end lost 5 bases, and 11 bases lay between the germline ends. Here the CDR3 reads CASSLGDSSTGELFF. The DNA for the CDR3 is TGTGCCAGCAGCTTAGGGGACTCCAGTACCGGGGAGCTGTTTTTT.

The chain carries TRBV19 and TRBJ2-7; no clear D. V lost 8 bases, J lost 7 bases, and 15 bases lay in between. There are 12 residues in the CDR3. Looked up from germline, CDR1 is LNHDA and CDR2 is SQIVND (reference sequence). CDR3 DNA sequence: TGTGCCAGTCGCCCGGCCTGGGGAGAGCAGTACTTC. This sequence encodes CASRPAWGEQYF.

This clonotype was seen ten or more times. The rearrangement joins TRBV6-1 to TRBJ1-1; D unclear. The germline V gene has CDR1 MNHNS and CDR2 SASEGT. This CDR3 contains 14 residues. Between the trimmed V and J ends, which lost 4 bases and 0 bases, there was a span of 9 bases. The CDR3 nucleotides read TGTGCCAGCAGTGTCCAGCCGATGAACACTGAAGCTTTCTTT. The encoded protein is CASSVQPMNTEAFF.

This clonotype was observed a single time. The chain employs TRBV15 and TRBJ1-5; weak D call: TRBD1 (6 bases). Germline V lookup: CDR1 LNHNV, CDR2 YYDKDF (reference sequence). The germline V and J ends were trimmed by 5 bases and 4 bases, with 12 bases remaining between them. This CDR3 is built from 14 residues. CDR3 nucleotide sequence: TGTGCCACCAGCGGTAGCAGGGGAAATCAGCCCCAGCATTTT. Translated: CATSGSRGNQPQHF.

This clonotype was picked up a small number of times. The chain recombines TRBV3-1 with TRBJ1-4, with D unclear. This CDR3 has 14 amino acids. Trimming shortened V by 5 bases and J by 2 bases, and 9 bases separated the two germline ends. Germline V gene lookup returns CDR1 LGHDT and CDR2 YNNKEL (reference sequence). CDR3 sequence reads: CASSDGLTNEKLFF. The CDR3, as DNA: TGTGCCAGCAGCGACGGACTGACTAATGAAAAACTGTTTTTT. The variable domain in full, with the rest retrieved from reference TRBV3-1 and TRBJ1-4, is DTAVSQTPKYLVTQMGNDKSIKCEQNLGHDTMYWYKQDSKKFLKIMFSYNNKELIINETVPNRFSPKSPDKAHLNLHINSLELGDSAVYFCASSDGLTNEKLFFGSGTQLSVL.

The sample holds many counts of this clonotype. This sequence joins TRBV20-1 and TRBJ2-3; tentative D call: TRBD2 (5 bases). Germline assignment: CDR1 DFQATT and CDR2 SNEGSKA (reference sequence). This CDR3 is 13 amino acids long. V was trimmed by 6 bases and J by 7 bases, leaving 17 bases between them. The CDR3 spells CSASEGSTNTQYF. CDR3 bases: TGCAGTGCAAGCGAGGGATCCACTAATACGCAGTATTTT.

This clonotype turned up a few times. V is TRBV4-1 and J is TRBJ1-5; 7 positions agree with TRBD1. The germline V gene has CDR1 MGHRA and CDR2 YSYEKL. The CDR3 runs to 16 residues. V lost 2 bases and J lost 3; bases outside the gene matches: 7. The CDR3 region is CASSQSTGWANQPQHF. CDR3 coding DNA: TGCGCCAGCAGCCAATCGACAGGGTGGGCCAATCAGCCCCAGCATTTT.

This clonotype was counted at least ten times. The chain carries TRBV29-1 and TRBJ1-2; tentative D call: TRBD1 (5 bases). Germline V gene data show CDR1 as SQVTM and CDR2 as ANQGSEA. V was pared by 3 bases and J by 3 bases, with 17 bases between. CDR3 length: 15 residues. In DNA form, the CDR3 reads TGCAGCGTTGATAGGGTGGAGGGGAATGACTATGGCTACACCTTC. Translating gives CSVDRVEGNDYGYTF.

In this sample, this clonotype turned up a few times. V gene TRBV7-2 combines with J gene TRBJ1-1, with D unclear. Germline-derived CDR1 and CDR2 are SGHTA and FQGNSA. Trimming cost V 7 bases and J 0 bases, with 12 bases left between them. The CDR3 is 14 residues long. The CDR3 DNA reads TGTGCCAGCAAACGGCTGACAATGAACACTGAAGCTTTCTTT. This gives the protein CASKRLTMNTEAFF. Together with reference TRBV7-2 and TRBJ1-1, the CDR3 gives the full variable domain: GAGVSQSPSNKVTEKGKDVELRCDPISGHTALYWYRQSLGQGLEFLIYFQGNSAPDKSGLPSDRFSAERTGGSVSTLTIQRTQQEDSAVYLCASKRLTMNTEAFFGQGTRLTVV.

The rearrangement links TRBV6-6 to TRBJ2-7, with no clear D. V was clipped by 4 bases and J by 3 bases, with 4 bases between them. This CDR3 spans 11 amino acids. Germline CDR1 reads MNHNY; CDR2 reads SVGAGI (reference sequence). CDR3 sequence: CASSSDYEQYF. DNA of the CDR3: TGTGCCAGCAGTTCGGACTACGAGCAGTACTTC.

This clonotype came up a few times. This chain connects TRBV3-1 to TRBJ1-2; D remains ambiguous. Trimming pared 5 bases from V and 7 bases from J, leaving 8 bases between. There are 11 residues in the CDR3. Germline V gene sequence: CDR1 LGHDT, CDR2 YNNKEL (reference sequence). The CDR3 protein is CASSSRTGYTF. DNA for the CDR3: TGTGCCAGCAGCTCCCGAACTGGCTACACCTTC.

This clonotype was counted many times. This chain joins TRBV20-1 and TRBJ1-1; possible D gene TRBD1, 5 bases. Trimming took off 3 bases at V and 10 bases at J, with 12 bases between the two ends. The CDR3 runs 11 residues. CDR1 is DFQATT, CDR2 SNEGSKA, per germline (reference sequence). CDR3 protein: CSASLREGAFF. The CDR3 region has the DNA TGCAGTGCTAGCCTCAGGGAGGGAGCTTTCTTT.

The chain combines TRBV2 with TRBJ1-1, with 9 bases matching TRBD1. V lost 6 bases to trimming and J lost 10 bases; unmatched junction nucleotides: 12. The CDR3 consists of 14 residues. Germline assignment: CDR1 SNHLY and CDR2 FYNNEI. The DNA of the CDR3 is TGTGCCAGCAGGGGACAGGGTGGCCCAAATCGAGCTTTCTTT. Residues: CASRGQGGPNRAFF.

This clonotype was detected many times. The chain recombines TRBV13 with TRBJ1-2; a possible D gene is TRBD1 (5 bases). CDR3 length: 16 residues. V was cut by 0 bases and J by 6 bases, with 17 bases left in between. The germline CDR1 and CDR2 sequences are PRHDT and FYEKMQ (reference sequence). In DNA, the CDR3 is TGTGCCAGCAGCTTAGGATTTGTGACAGTCCCTCATGGCTACACCTTC. This gives the protein CASSLGFVTVPHGYTF.